The rows below give T cell receptor beta chains drawn from one sample of a study of shared clonotypes between healthy human individuals. This table comes from immunoSEQ multiplex PCR, and its TCRdb copy is limited to in-frame clones, with some not included. The table records about 1 million clones, approximately 72% of them present only once. What was sequenced was memory CD4+ T cells sorted from blood. The receptors come from a man younger than 30 in good health. Both conserved end residues are part of each CDR3. D genes are given only for firm matches. Size tells how often a clone was seen (once, few, many) or the class of an expanded clone, and some rows leave it out.

clone size: -
V gene: TRBV5-5
J gene: TRBJ2-1
CDR3 length: 13
D gene: -
CDR3 protein: CASSFFPSGEQFF
CDR3 DNA: TGTGCCAGCAGCTTCTTCCCGTCGGGTGAGCAGTTCTTC

clone size: once
V gene: TRBV27
J gene: TRBJ2-3
CDR3 length: 12
D gene: TRBD1
CDR3 protein: CASSSQGNTQYF
CDR3 DNA: TGTGCCAGCAGTTCACAGGGGAATACGCAGTATTTT

clone size: -
V gene: TRBV6-1
J gene: TRBJ1-1
CDR3 length: 13
D gene: -
CDR3 protein: CASRPQGNTEAFF
CDR3 DNA: TGTGCCAGCAGACCTCAGGGGAACACTGAAGCTTTCTTT

clone size: -
V gene: TRBV5-1
J gene: TRBJ2-5
CDR3 length: 14
D gene: -
CDR3 protein: CASSQTGAERTQYF
CDR3 DNA: TGCGCCAGCAGCCAAACGGGAGCGGAGAGGACCCAGTACTTC

clone size: -
V gene: TRBV9
J gene: TRBJ2-2
CDR3 length: 16
D gene: -
CDR3 protein: CASSVGASANTGELFF
CDR3 DNA: TGTGCCAGCAGCGTAGGGGCTAGCGCGAACACCGGGGAGCTGTTTTTT

clone size: -
V gene: TRBV6-1
J gene: TRBJ1-5
CDR3 length: 13
D gene: -
CDR3 protein: CASSAANNQPQHF
CDR3 DNA: TGTGCCAGCAGCGCCGCCAACAATCAGCCCCAGCATTTT

clone size: -
V gene: TRBV27
J gene: TRBJ2-5
CDR3 length: 15
D gene: TRBD2
CDR3 protein: CASSLLGRAGETQYF
CDR3 DNA: TGTGCCAGCAGTTTACTCGGGAGGGCCGGAGAGACCCAGTACTTC

clone size: -
V gene: TRBV5-4
J gene: TRBJ1-1
CDR3 length: 13
D gene: -
CDR3 protein: CASRHGANTEAFF
CDR3 DNA: TGTGCCAGCAGACATGGGGCGAACACTGAAGCTTTCTTT

clone size: -
V gene: TRBV6-6
J gene: TRBJ2-2
CDR3 length: 16
D gene: TRBD1
CDR3 protein: CASSYPGTANTGELFF
CDR3 DNA: TGTGCCAGCAGTTACCCCGGGACAGCGAACACCGGGGAGCTGTTTTTT

clone size: -
V gene: TRBV18
J gene: TRBJ2-5
CDR3 length: 15
D gene: -
CDR3 protein: CASSQKAAFQETQYF
CDR3 DNA: TGTGCCAGCTCCCAGAAGGCGGCTTTTCAAGAGACCCAGTACTTC

clone size: -
V gene: TRBV5-1
J gene: TRBJ2-3
CDR3 length: 15
D gene: -
CDR3 protein: CASSTTGTSTDTQYF
CDR3 DNA: TGCGCCAGCTCGACGACAGGGACTAGCACAGATACGCAGTATTTT

clone size: -
V gene: TRBV2
J gene: TRBJ2-1
CDR3 length: 15
D gene: TRBD1
CDR3 protein: CASSPRTGAGGEQFF
CDR3 DNA: TGTGCCAGCAGTCCTAGGACAGGGGCAGGGGGTGAGCAGTTCTTC

clone size: -
V gene: TRBV6-1
J gene: TRBJ1-4
CDR3 length: 15
D gene: -
CDR3 protein: CASSGRGSTNEKLFF
CDR3 DNA: TGTGCCAGCTCGGGCAGGGGATCAACTAATGAAAAACTGTTTTTT

clone size: -
V gene: TRBV28
J gene: TRBJ1-6
CDR3 length: 14
D gene: -
CDR3 protein: CASSDSAYNSPLHF
CDR3 DNA: TGTGCCAGCAGTGACAGTGCCTATAATTCACCCCTCCACTTT

clone size: -
V gene: TRBV23-1
J gene: TRBJ2-1
CDR3 length: 16
D gene: TRBD1
CDR3 protein: CASSQSVWTGVNEQFF
CDR3 DNA: TGCGCCAGCAGTCAATCGGTGTGGACAGGGGTCAATGAGCAGTTCTTC

clone size: -
V gene: TRBV5-6
J gene: TRBJ1-2
CDR3 length: 14
D gene: -
CDR3 protein: CASSASGGNYGYTF
CDR3 DNA: TGTGCCAGCAGCGCCTCGGGGGGGAACTATGGCTACACCTTC

clone size: -
V gene: TRBV6-5
J gene: TRBJ1-3
CDR3 length: 14
D gene: -
CDR3 protein: CASSYSTAGNTIYF
CDR3 DNA: TGTGCCAGCAGTTACTCGACTGCGGGAAACACCATATATTTT

clone size: -
V gene: TRBV9
J gene: TRBJ2-3
CDR3 length: 15
D gene: TRBD2
CDR3 protein: CASSVDGGGTDTQYF
CDR3 DNA: TGTGCCAGCAGCGTAGACGGCGGGGGGACAGATACGCAGTATTTT

clone size: -
V gene: TRBV6-5
J gene: TRBJ2-1
CDR3 length: 13
D gene: TRBD2
CDR3 protein: CASMGLGNNEQFF
CDR3 DNA: TGTGCCAGCATGGGACTAGGTAACAATGAGCAGTTCTTC

clone size: -
V gene: TRBV29-1
J gene: TRBJ1-4
CDR3 length: 13
D gene: -
CDR3 protein: CSVKGRANEKLFF
CDR3 DNA: TGCAGCGTGAAGGGGAGGGCTAATGAAAAACTGTTTTTT

clone size: -
V gene: TRBV6-6
J gene: TRBJ2-7
CDR3 length: 14
D gene: -
CDR3 protein: CASRSGTNTYEQYF
CDR3 DNA: TGTGCCAGCAGGTCCGGGACAAACACCTACGAGCAGTACTTC

clone size: -
V gene: TRBV9
J gene: TRBJ2-7
CDR3 length: 14
D gene: TRBD1
CDR3 protein: CASSAWTGNYEQYF
CDR3 DNA: TGTGCCAGCAGCGCATGGACAGGGAACTACGAGCAGTACTTC

clone size: -
V gene: TRBV30
J gene: TRBJ2-1
CDR3 length: 14
D gene: TRBD2
CDR3 protein: CAWSHSGRQNEQFF
CDR3 DNA: TGTGCCTGGAGTCATAGCGGGAGGCAGAATGAGCAGTTCTTC

clone size: -
V gene: TRBV7-6
J gene: TRBJ2-5
CDR3 length: 16
D gene: TRBD2
CDR3 protein: CASSSSVAGRQETQYF
CDR3 DNA: TGTGCCAGCAGCTCGTCTGTAGCGGGGAGACAAGAGACCCAGTACTTC